The 17 T cell receptor beta chains below come from one sample, sequenced in a study of beta chain features in type 1 diabetes. The study, taken as a whole, reports: When Type 1 diabetes patients were examined, their TCRB CDR3s proved moderately but significantly shorter in all four CD4+ subsets.

All of the isolated RNA was reverse transcribed, so expressed TCRB transcripts were sequenced. The repertoire was sequenced with immunoSEQ multiplex PCR; TCRdb's copy has only in-frame clones and lacks some. The table has about 180,000 clones, approximately 7.8% seen once. These TCRs' antigens remain unknown. The sequenced sample was central memory CD4+ T cells from blood. These receptors all stem from a woman between 40 and 50 years old with type 1 diabetes.

The chain has TRBV5-1 and TRBJ2-2; D is possibly TRBD1 (5 bases). The CDR3 is 16 amino acids. V was clipped by 5 bases and J by 0 bases, with 14 bases between them. Germline V gene lookup returns CDR1 SGHRS and CDR2 YFSETQ. Here the CDR3 DNA reads TGCGCCAGCAGAACAGGTTCACCTTCGAACACCGGGGAGCTGTTTTTT. This gives the protein CASRTGSPSNTGELFF.

In this sample, this clone turned up a few times. This sequence joins TRBV11-1 and TRBJ2-5; D is perhaps TRBD2 (5 bases). The CDR3 has 13 amino acids. Trimming shortened V by 4 bases and J by 5 bases, and 11 bases separated the two germline ends. From germline, CDR1 is SGHAT and CDR2 FQDESV (reference sequence). The CDR3 spells CASSWRPGETQYF. In DNA, the CDR3 is TGTGCCAGCAGCTGGCGCCCGGGGGAGACCCAGTACTTC. Supplemented by reference TRBV11-1 and TRBJ2-5, the full variable domain reads EAEVAQSPRYKITEKSQAVAFWCDPISGHATLYWYRQILGQGPELLVQFQDESVVDDSQLPKDRFSAERLKGVDSTLKIQPAELGDSAMYLCASSWRPGETQYFGPGTRLLVL.

The genes are TRBV6-4 and TRBJ2-2; D possibly corresponds to TRBD1 (5 bases). The CDR3 is 14 residues long. CDR1 and CDR2 from the germline V gene are MRHNA and SNTAGT. Trimming took off 5 bases at V and 1 base at J, with 8 bases between the two ends. The CDR3 reads CASSLTGNTGELFF. CDR3 DNA sequence: TGTGCCAGCAGTCTAACAGGGAACACCGGGGAGCTGTTTTTT.

This clone came up a few times. The chain employs TRBV28 and TRBJ2-7, with D perhaps matching TRBD2 (6 bases). This CDR3 is 11 amino acids long. The V gene's germline CDR1 is MDHEN and CDR2 SYDVKM. The germline V and J ends were trimmed by 7 bases and 11 bases, with 15 bases remaining between them. The CDR3, as DNA: TGTGCCAGCACCTCGGGAGAATCTAAGTACTTC. Translating gives CASTSGESKYF.

This clone was recorded a few times. This chain connects TRBV2 to TRBJ1-2; no definite D call. Looked up from germline, CDR1 is SNHLY and CDR2 is FYNNEI. This CDR3 has 9 residues. V was cut by 11 bases and J by 4 bases, with 5 bases left in between. CDR3 in amino acids: CAYGYGYTF. As DNA, the CDR3 is TGTGCCTACGGCTATGGCTACACCTTC.

V usage is TRBV28 and J usage is TRBJ1-2, with TRBD1 as a possible D gene (6 bases). The germline gives CDR1 MDHEN, CDR2 SYDVKM. With 11 bases removed from V and 2 bases from J, the gap between germline ends came to 9 bases. The CDR3 covers 11 residues. The CDR3 spells CACTGNYGYTF. CDR3 nucleotide sequence: TGTGCCTGTACAGGGAACTATGGCTACACCTTC.

This clone was detected only a few times. The chain uses TRBV6-5 and TRBJ2-5; maybe TRBD1 (5 bases). The length of the CDR3 is 14 residues. Between the trimmed V and J ends, which lost 2 bases and 3 bases, there was a span of 10 bases. The germline gives CDR1 MNHEY, CDR2 SVGAGI. The CDR3: CASSYNGAEETQYF. The CDR3 DNA sequence: TGTGCCAGCAGTTACAATGGGGCGGAAGAGACCCAGTACTTC.

The V gene is TRBV5-4, the J gene TRBJ2-3; 9 positions match TRBD1. CDR3 length: 15 amino acids. The V and J ends lost 7 bases and 2 bases, in that order; junction bases with no gene match: 8. CDR1 and CDR2 from the germline V gene are SGHNT and YYREEE (reference sequence). Here the CDR3 reads CASGSRDRDTDTQYF. CDR3 in DNA: TGTGCCAGCGGGAGCCGGGACAGGGACACAGATACGCAGTATTTT.

V usage is TRBV19 and J usage is TRBJ1-2, with TRBD1 matching over 7 bases. Looked up from germline, CDR1 is LNHDA and CDR2 is SQIVND (reference sequence). The CDR3 contains 15 residues. V lost 5 bases and J lost 4; bases outside the gene matches: 10. CDR3 sequence: CASSRRDSASYGYTF. The CDR3 region has the DNA TGTGCCAGTAGTCGACGGGACAGCGCTTCCTATGGCTACACCTTC.

The chain combines TRBV5-6 with TRBJ2-1, with D maybe TRBD2 (6 bases). The CDR3 covers 11 residues. V was cut by 6 bases and J by 10 bases, with 11 bases left in between. Germline CDR1 and CDR2: SGHDT and YYEEEE. The CDR3 DNA sequence: TGTGCCAGCAAGTGGGGGGAGGAGCAGTTCTTC. Protein sequence: CASKWGEEQFF.

This clone was observed a handful of times. The chain couples TRBV7-3 to TRBJ1-2; D call uncertain. V dropped 4 bases and J dropped 3 bases, with 12 bases sitting between them. Germline V gives CDR1 SGHTA, CDR2 FQGTGA. This CDR3 contains 14 residues. The DNA for the CDR3 is TGTGCCAGCAGCTCAGTAGCCGGGGACTATGGCTACACCTTC. This translates into CASSSVAGDYGYTF.

This chain links TRBV5-4 with TRBJ2-1, with TRBD1 matching over 10 bases. CDR1 and CDR2 from the germline V gene are SGHNT and YYREEE (reference sequence). The CDR3 loop spans 15 amino acids. With 3 bases clipped from V and 1 base from J, the junction kept 1 base outside the gene matches. The CDR3 spells CASSWDRGSYNEQFF. The CDR3 nucleotides read TGTGCCAGCAGCTGGGACAGGGGTTCCTACAATGAGCAGTTCTTC.

This clone was recorded a few times. The chain recombines TRBV18 with TRBJ2-3; D not resolved. V was cut by 5 bases and J by 4 bases, with 19 bases left in between. Per germline, CDR1 KGHSH and CDR2 LQKENI. The CDR3 has 16 residues. The CDR3, as DNA: TGTGCCAGCTCATCCCTGGCCTCCCCTCGGGCAGATACGCAGTATTTT. Amino acids: CASSSLASPRADTQYF.

This clone has only a few counts. This chain links TRBV30 with TRBJ2-1, with TRBD2 matching 7 bases. CDR1 and CDR2 (germline): GTSNPN, SVGIG (reference sequence). This CDR3 is 12 amino acids long. CDR3 residues: CGAGEAYNEQFF. The DNA of the CDR3 is TGTGGGGCGGGAGAGGCGTACAATGAGCAGTTCTTC. Full variable domain (outside the CDR3, taken from reference TRBV30 and TRBJ2-1): SQTIHQWPATLVQPVGSPLSLECTVEGTSNPNLYWYRQAAGRGLQLLFYSVGIGQISSEVPQNLSASRPQDRQFILSSKKLLLSDSGFYLCGAGEAYNEQFFGPGTRLTVL.

The chain has TRBV7-9 and TRBJ2-6, with D uncertain. Germline V gives CDR1 SEHNR, CDR2 FQNEAQ (reference sequence). There are 16 residues in the CDR3. V was pared by 2 bases and J by 0 bases, with 8 bases between. DNA for the CDR3: TGTGCCAGCAGCTTATGGGCAGCCTCTGGGGCCAACGTCCTGACTTTC. Protein: CASSLWAASGANVLTF.

In its sample, this clone was seen a few times. The rearrangement links TRBV7-9 to TRBJ2-3; D might be TRBD1 (5 bases). The CDR3 has 17 residues. Trimming shortened V by 1 base and J by 0 bases, and 14 bases separated the two germline ends. Germline CDR1 SEHNR, CDR2 FQNEAQ (reference sequence). CDR3 DNA sequence: TGTGCCAGCAGCTTAGGGGGCTCCACCCCAAGCACAGATACGCAGTATTTT. This sequence encodes CASSLGGSTPSTDTQYF.

The rearrangement links TRBV5-1 to TRBJ1-1; 7 nucleotides match TRBD1. Germline CDR1 SGHRS, CDR2 YFSETQ. This CDR3 region has 14 residues. J gave up 1 base and V 3 bases, and 3 bases lay outside the gene matches. The CDR3 coding sequence is TGCGCCAGCAGCTCCGGGACAGAGAACACTGAAGCTTTCTTT. Translation: CASSSGTENTEAFF.